This TCR beta chain comes out of a study of blood T cell repertoires in COVID-19. Study-level information: The samples span acute and convalescent COVID-19 from the United States, Italy and Spain.

V lost 5 bases and J 7 bases, leaving 22 bases between the germline ends. From germline, CDR1 is SGHTS and CDR2 YDEGEE. This CDR3 region has 16 residues. The method was immunoSEQ multiplex PCR; TCRdb's version includes in-frame clones alone and lacks a portion of them. The profile shows around 180,000 clones, around 85% of them singletons. Sequencing was carried out using peripheral blood. The chain links TRBV5-8 to TRBJ2-1; possible D gene TRBD2, 7 bases. This TCR came from a person aged 65-85 years with COVID-19, enrolled during active disease. The CDR3 coding sequence is TGTGCCAGCAGTTTTCCACAGGGAGGGATTAGGAATGAGCAGTTCTTC. Its translation: CASSFPQGGIRNEQFF.